This T cell receptor (beta chain) was retrieved from a study of cytomegalovirus exposure and HLA in healthy donors. The CDR3 consists of 16 residues. CDR1 is MDHEN and CDR2 is SYDVKM in the germline V gene. Trimming left V 7 bases short and J 7 bases short, with 24 bases between. Primers for the PCR totalled 60 Vbeta and 13 Jbeta. Data came from immunoSEQ multiplex PCR; TCRdb stores just in-frame clones and leaves some out. This repertoire comprises about 52,000 clones; its ten largest clones make up 9% to 15%. The sequence was collected from a woman aged 55-70 years in good health and CMV-seropositive. Sequenced sample: PBMCs. This sequence joins TRBV28 and TRBJ2-3; D is possibly TRBD2 (7 bases). In DNA, the CDR3 is TGTGCCAGCACCACTAGGGGGGGGGTAGGACAGTATACGCAGTATTTT. As protein: CASTTRGGVGQYTQYF.